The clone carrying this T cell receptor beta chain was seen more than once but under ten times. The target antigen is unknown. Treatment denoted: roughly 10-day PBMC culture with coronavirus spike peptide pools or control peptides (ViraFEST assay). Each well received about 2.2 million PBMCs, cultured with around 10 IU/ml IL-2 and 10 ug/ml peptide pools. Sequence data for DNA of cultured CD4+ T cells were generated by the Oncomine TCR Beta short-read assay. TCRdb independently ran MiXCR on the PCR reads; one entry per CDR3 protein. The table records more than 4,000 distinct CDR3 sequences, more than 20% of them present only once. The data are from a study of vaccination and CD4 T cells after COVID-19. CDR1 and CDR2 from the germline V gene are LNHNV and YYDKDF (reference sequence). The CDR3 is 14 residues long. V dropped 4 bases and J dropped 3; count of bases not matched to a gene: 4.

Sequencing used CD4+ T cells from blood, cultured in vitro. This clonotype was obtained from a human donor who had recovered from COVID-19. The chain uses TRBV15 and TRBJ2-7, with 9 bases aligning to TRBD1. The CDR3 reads CATSNRDRVYEQYF. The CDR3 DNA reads TGTGCCACCAGCAACCGGGACAGGGTCTACGAGCAGTACTTC.